This T cell receptor (beta chain) was recovered during a study of human thymus T cells. Only in-frame clones appear in the TCRdb table, and some are missing; sequencing was by immunoSEQ multiplex PCR. The table shows roughly 130,000 clones, with more than 90% occurring only once. With respect to this clone: The antigen remains undetermined.

Study outcomes and limitations: Repertoires sampled from thymus and blood appeared biased in V and J gene usage. Related research reported highly overlapping thymic repertoires among unrelated individuals.

Corrective cardiac operations yielded the resected thymus tissue. The receptor was isolated from a boy in the first two years of life with a congenital heart defect but otherwise immunologically healthy. The sequenced sample was thymus tissue.

CDR3 nucleotides: TGTGCCAGCAGCTTGGCCTGCGGCGGACAAGACTACAATGAGCAGTTCTTC. Translated: CASSLACGGQDYNEQFF. This chain connects TRBV5-5 to TRBJ2-1; D possibly corresponds to TRBD1 (5 bases). Between the trimmed V and J ends, which lost 0 bases and 3 bases, there was a span of 16 bases. The germline V gene encodes CDR1 SGHKS and CDR2 YYEKEE (reference sequence). The CDR3 covers 17 residues.